This T cell receptor (beta chain) was obtained from a study of blood T cell repertoires in COVID-19. For the study at large: Sites across the United States, Italy and Spain contributed samples from acute and convalescent COVID-19.

A Seattle source enrolled patients during active infection and followed them longitudinally. V trimming: 0 bases; J trimming: 0 bases; junction bases outside the gene matches: 8. The CDR3 spans 18 residues. CDR1 and CDR2 from the germline V gene are SGHRS and YFSETQ. The table came from immunoSEQ multiplex PCR; TCRdb's copy has only in-frame clones and leaves some out. The sample yields about 82,000 clones, under 80% seen once. The specimen was peripheral blood. The V and J genes are TRBV5-1 and TRBJ2-1; 8 positions match TRBD2. The receptor was isolated from a man in his fifties or sixties with COVID-19, enrolled during active disease. The CDR3 DNA is TGCGCCAGCAGCTTGGTCAGCGGGGGCATAAGCTCCTACAATGAGCAGTTCTTC. Amino acids: CASSLVSGGISSYNEQFF.